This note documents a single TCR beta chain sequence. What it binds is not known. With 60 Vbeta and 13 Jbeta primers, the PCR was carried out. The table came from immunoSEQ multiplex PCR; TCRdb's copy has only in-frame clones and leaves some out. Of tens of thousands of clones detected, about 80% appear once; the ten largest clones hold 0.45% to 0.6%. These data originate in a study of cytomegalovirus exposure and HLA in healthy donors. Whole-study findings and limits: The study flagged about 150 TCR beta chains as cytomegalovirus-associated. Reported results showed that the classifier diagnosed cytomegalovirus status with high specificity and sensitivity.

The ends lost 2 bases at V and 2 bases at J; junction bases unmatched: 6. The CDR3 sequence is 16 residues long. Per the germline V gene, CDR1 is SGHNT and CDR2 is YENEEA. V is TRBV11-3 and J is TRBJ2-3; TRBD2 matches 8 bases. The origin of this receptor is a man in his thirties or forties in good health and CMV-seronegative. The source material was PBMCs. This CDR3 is CASSLTGGPPTDTQYF. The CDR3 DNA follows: TGTGCCAGCAGCTTAACGGGAGGGCCTCCCACAGATACGCAGTATTTT.